Presented here are 24 T cell receptor beta chains from one specimen sequenced in a study of cytomegalovirus exposure and HLA in healthy donors. In the PCR, 60 Vbeta and 13 Jbeta primers were used. Generated by immunoSEQ multiplex PCR, the TCRdb table keeps only in-frame clones and is missing some. The table includes 130,000 to 150,000 clones, around three quarters detected once. The sequenced sample consisted of PBMCs. These receptors all come from a middle-aged woman in good health and CMV-seropositive.

This clone showed up just a few times. This sequence joins TRBV4-2 and TRBJ1-3; TRBD1 is a possible D gene (6 bases). The CDR3 is made up of 16 amino acids. Trimming pared 5 bases from V and 4 bases from J, leaving 18 bases between. Germline V lookup: CDR1 LGHNA, CDR2 YNFKEQ. CDR3 amino acids: CASSESSTGAGNTIYF. The CDR3, as DNA: TGTGCCAGCAGCGAGTCCTCGACAGGCGCGGGAAACACCATATATTTT.

Note on this clone: Germline and junction disagree at one end, which may indicate a read error. The V call is TRBV5-5, the J call TRBJ2-5; 7 positions match TRBD2. The CDR3 is made up of 15 amino acids. Germline CDR1 and CDR2: SGHKS and YYEKEE (reference sequence). The CDR3 DNA sequence: TGTGCCAGCAGCTTGGGGCTAGCGGACCAAGGGACCCAGTACTTC. Protein sequence: CASSLGLADQGTQYF.

This clone showed up just a few times. V usage is TRBV28 and J usage is TRBJ1-1; 7 positions agree with TRBD1. Germline values: CDR1 MDHEN, CDR2 SYDVKM. The CDR3 totals 13 residues. The V gene end was trimmed by 8 bases and the J gene end by 7 bases; junction bases not matched to a gene: 10. This chain's CDR3 is CASHRGRRGEAFF. For the CDR3, the DNA is TGTGCCAGCCATAGGGGGCGTAGAGGTGAAGCTTTCTTT. The whole variable domain, filled in from reference TRBV28 and TRBJ1-1, reads DVKVTQSSRYLVKRTGEKVFLECVQDMDHENMFWYRQDPGLGLRLIYFSYDVKMKEKGDIPEGYSVSREKKERFSLILESASTNQTSMYLCASHRGRRGEAFFGQGTRLTVV.

The V and J genes are TRBV5-4 and TRBJ2-1; TRBD1 matches 7 bases. J lost 5 bases, V lost 6 bases, and 5 bases had no gene match. Germline V gene data show CDR1 as SGHNT and CDR2 as YYREEE (reference sequence). The CDR3 runs 13 residues. The CDR3 here is CASTGGWDNEQFF. In nucleotides, the CDR3 is TGTGCCAGCACAGGGGGATGGGACAATGAGCAGTTCTTC.

This sequence joins TRBV7-3 and TRBJ2-1; 8 bases are shared with TRBD2. Trimming at V came to 1 base and at J to 5 bases, leaving 10 bases not matched to a gene. The CDR3 contains 17 residues. Looked up from germline, CDR1 is SGHTA and CDR2 is FQGTGA. CDR3 in amino acids: CASSLMGRGGRDNEQFF. In DNA, the CDR3 is TGTGCCAGCAGCTTAATGGGACGGGGGGGCCGAGACAATGAGCAGTTCTTC.

The chain combines TRBV6-5 with TRBJ2-7; D may be TRBD2 (6 bases). The germline CDR1 and CDR2 sequences are MNHEY and SVGAGI. There are 14 residues in the CDR3. V was clipped by 5 bases and J by 3 bases, with 14 bases between them. This CDR3 reads CASSGTGLHYEQYF. CDR3 nucleotides: TGTGCCAGCAGTGGGACGGGACTCCACTACGAGCAGTACTTC.

This sequence joins TRBV19 and TRBJ1-5; D is uncertain. The CDR3 loop spans 15 amino acids. The germline V gene has CDR1 LNHDA and CDR2 SQIVND (reference sequence). V lost 3 bases to trimming and J lost 0 bases, with 9 bases between them. The DNA of the CDR3 is TGTGCCAGTAGTATCCTGGCGGATAGCAATCAGCCCCAGCATTTT. Protein product: CASSILADSNQPQHF.

The chain has TRBV4-1 and TRBJ1-2; D possibly corresponds to TRBD1 (5 bases). Germline V gene data show CDR1 as MGHRA and CDR2 as YSYEKL. Trimming pared 1 base from V and 7 bases from J, leaving 13 bases between. CDR3 length: 14 amino acids. As DNA, the CDR3 is TGCGCCAGCAGCCAAGGCCCCTGGGGGGGTGGCTACACCTTC. Its protein is CASSQGPWGGGYTF.

The chain links TRBV7-2 to TRBJ2-2; D perhaps matches TRBD1 (5 bases). With 1 base removed from V and 5 bases from J, the gap between germline ends came to 14 bases. This CDR3 comprises 16 residues. Germline CDR1 and CDR2: SGHTA and FQGNSA. The CDR3 is CASSLEGPAVTGELFF. In nucleotides, the CDR3 is TGTGCCAGCAGCTTAGAGGGGCCGGCGGTAACCGGGGAGCTGTTTTTT.

The gene calls are TRBV11-1 and TRBJ2-1, with a weak D call TRBD2 (5 bases). Germline values: CDR1 SGHAT, CDR2 FQDESV (reference sequence). Trimming removed 3 bases at V and 1 base at J, with 10 bases between. The CDR3 totals 15 residues. The CDR3 DNA is TGTGCCAGCAGCTTCGAGGGTGAATCCTACAATGAGCAGTTCTTC. Its translation is CASSFEGESYNEQFF.

This chain links TRBV7-2 with TRBJ1-1, with 8 bases identical to TRBD1. V shed 5 bases, J shed 4 bases, and the junction held 6 bases outside the gene matches. Germline V lookup: CDR1 SGHTA, CDR2 FQGNSA. This CDR3 is built from 14 residues. CDR3 in amino acids: CASSDRGGATEAFF. The CDR3 DNA reads TGTGCCAGCAGCGACAGGGGAGGGGCCACTGAAGCTTTCTTT.

The chain links TRBV13 to TRBJ2-1; 8 nucleotides match TRBD2. Losses at the gene ends were 8 bases for V and 1 base for J; bases not matched to a gene: 13. This CDR3 contains 17 residues. In germline, CDR1 is PRHDT, CDR2 FYEKMQ (reference sequence). DNA of the CDR3: TGTGCCAGCGGTCAACGCGGCGGGGGGCGATCCTACAATGAGCAGTTCTTC. The encoded protein is CASGQRGGGRSYNEQFF.

The rearrangement uses TRBV11-2 and TRBJ2-3; possibly TRBD2 for D (5 bases). Per the germline V gene, CDR1 is SGHAT and CDR2 is FQNNGV. CDR3 size: 16 residues. V dropped 7 bases and J dropped 0 bases, with 17 bases sitting between them. The CDR3 here is CASILGGSPSTDTQYF. CDR3 DNA: TGTGCCAGCATCCTGGGCGGGTCGCCTAGCACAGATACGCAGTATTTT.

Here the CDR3 reads CASSLGGTNGKETQYF. CDR3 coding DNA: TGTGCCAGCAGCTTGGGGGGGACAAACGGAAAAGAGACCCAGTACTTC. The chain is built from TRBV5-4 and TRBJ2-5; tentatively, D is TRBD1 (6 bases). This CDR3 region has 16 residues. V gave up 0 bases and J gave up 3 bases, with 15 bases separating them. Germline CDR1 SGHNT, CDR2 YYREEE (reference sequence). Complete variable domain (other parts from reference TRBV5-4 and TRBJ2-5): ETGVTQSPTHLIKTRGQQVTLRCSSQSGHNTVSWYQQALGQGPQFIFQYYREEENGRGNFPPRFSGLQFPNYSSELNVNALELDDSALYLCASSLGGTNGKETQYFGPGTRLLVL.

The CDR3 DNA reads TGTGCAAGTCGCTTTATTGACGGACAGGGGTGTACCGGGGAGCTGTTTTTT. This sequence encodes CASRFIDGQGCTGELFF. The chain couples TRBV12-2 to TRBJ2-2; TRBD1 is the table's D call, not checked against the DNA. TRBV12-2 is listed as a pseudogene. This CDR3 contains 17 residues.

This chain connects TRBV19 to TRBJ1-1; D is possibly TRBD1 (6 bases). Trimming shortened V by 5 bases and J by 8 bases, and 18 bases separated the two germline ends. Germline V gives CDR1 LNHDA, CDR2 SQIVND (reference sequence). This CDR3 region has 14 residues. The CDR3 nucleotides read TGTGCCAGTAGTGAAATGAGGGGGATGGGGGAAGCTTTCTTT. Amino acids: CASSEMRGMGEAFF.

The rearrangement uses TRBV28 and TRBJ2-7; tentatively, D is TRBD1 (6 bases). The CDR3 is 13 residues long. V lost 3 bases, J lost 6 bases, and 12 bases lay in between. Germline loops: CDR1 MDHEN, CDR2 SYDVKM. CDR3 in amino acids: CASSFLGQLEQYF. The CDR3 bases are TGTGCCAGCAGTTTCCTTGGACAGCTCGAGCAGTACTTC.

The chain's CDR3 is CASSQTGYYGYTF. The DNA for the CDR3 is TGCGCCAGCAGCCAGACAGGGTACTATGGCTACACCTTC. This sequence joins TRBV4-1 and TRBJ1-2; 7 bases fit TRBD1. Germline trimming cut 3 bases from V and 3 bases from J; bases unmatched to any gene: 1. This CDR3 has 13 amino acids. CDR1 MGHRA and CDR2 YSYEKL come from the germline V gene.

This chain links TRBV18 with TRBJ1-5, with 8 nucleotides matching TRBD1. Trimming took 3 bases from V and 5 from J; bases not matched to a gene: 0. Per germline, CDR1 KGHSH and CDR2 LQKENI. The CDR3 totals 13 residues. The CDR3 bases are TGTGCCAGCTCACCGACAGGGGATCAGCCCCAGCATTTT. Protein: CASSPTGDQPQHF.

V and J are TRBV5-6 and TRBJ2-5; 10 bases are shared with TRBD2. CDR3 length equals 12 residues. With V trimmed by 2 bases and J by 14 bases, 6 bases remained unmatched. Looked up from germline, CDR1 is SGHDT and CDR2 is YYEEEE. The CDR3 spells CASSLAASGRYF. The CDR3 nucleotides read TGTGCCAGCAGCTTAGCCGCTAGCGGGAGATACTTC.

The table lists this clone with a count of one. The chain links TRBV5-1 to TRBJ1-1; 7 bases agree with TRBD1. After removal of 7 bases from V and 3 bases from J, the junction contained 6 bases not matched to a gene. This CDR3 contains 13 residues. In germline, CDR1 is SGHRS, CDR2 YFSETQ. For the CDR3, the DNA is TGCGCCAGCGCCTCTCAGGGGGACACTGAAGCTTTCTTT. Protein: CASASQGDTEAFF.

This clone showed up just once. The CDR3 bases are TGTGCCAGTAGTATACAGGGGGGAAGGACTGAAGCTTTCTTT. It yields the protein CASSIQGGRTEAFF. J is TRBJ1-1 and V is TRBV19; 7 bases map to TRBD1. J lost 5 bases, V lost 2 bases, and 5 bases had no gene match. The germline CDR1 and CDR2 sequences are LNHDA and SQIVND (reference sequence). The CDR3 runs 14 residues. The full variable domain, in which reference TRBV19 and TRBJ1-1 provide the parts outside the CDR3, is DGGITQSPKYLFRKEGQNVTLSCEQNLNHDAMYWYRQDPGQGLRLIYYSQIVNDFQKGDIAEGYSVSREKKESFPLTVTSAQKNPTAFYLCASSIQGGRTEAFFGQGTRLTVV.

This chain connects TRBV27 to TRBJ1-1; D is ambiguous. Germline CDR1 reads MNHEY; CDR2 reads SMNVEV (reference sequence). The CDR3 length is 16 residues. Trimming took 1 base from V and 0 from J, leaving 12 bases between them. The CDR3 sequence: CASSLYPERMNTEAFF. DNA of the CDR3: TGTGCCAGCAGTTTATATCCGGAGAGAATGAACACTGAAGCTTTCTTT.

This clone has only a few counts. The chain uses TRBV6-6 and TRBJ1-4; 10 bases align to TRBD1. The V segment lost 2 bases and the J segment 8 bases; nucleotides outside the gene matches: 5. CDR1 and CDR2 from the germline V gene are MNHNY and SVGAGI (reference sequence). This CDR3 spans 15 amino acids. CDR3: CASSYPGTGDEKLFF. CDR3 DNA sequence: TGTGCCAGCAGTTACCCCGGGACAGGGGACGAAAAACTGTTTTTT.